The 5 T cell receptor beta chains presented below share a single source sample, sequenced in a study of graft-versus-host responses after intestinal transplantation. The antigens of these receptors remain unknown. Repertoires were generated with immunoSEQ multiplex PCR, while TCRdb's copy carries only in-frame clones and drops some. The sample comprises roughly 80,000 clones, 80% to 90% of which are singletons, and less than 9.5% rests with the top ten. Sequencing was performed on unstimulated CD8+ T cells sorted from spleen or lymph node cells, taken before transplant. The receptors were gathered from a human donor who was the organ donor for an intestinal transplant.

The rearrangement joins TRBV6-1 to TRBJ2-7; D remains unclear. In germline, CDR1 is MNHNS, CDR2 SASEGT. The CDR3 contains 12 residues. V lost 2 bases and J lost 4, with 6 bases in between. The CDR3 sequence is CASSETLYEQYF. Here the CDR3 DNA reads TGTGCCAGCAGTGAAACCTTGTACGAGCAGTACTTC.

The chain employs TRBV5-1 and TRBJ2-1; 7 bases map to TRBD2. V was clipped by 3 bases and J by 8 bases; unmatched bases: 2. The CDR3 consists of 12 residues. Germline CDR1 reads SGHRS; CDR2 reads YFSETQ. CDR3: CASSWEGYEQFF. The CDR3 region has the DNA TGCGCCAGCAGCTGGGAGGGGTATGAGCAGTTCTTC.

The chain links TRBV13 to TRBJ2-3; D not resolved. This CDR3 has 15 amino acids. V lost 4 bases to trimming and J lost 6 bases, with 17 bases between them. Germline V CDR1 and CDR2: PRHDT, FYEKMQ (reference sequence). The CDR3 nucleotides are TGTGCCAGCAGCTCACAATCTGGGCCGTTTGATACGCAGTATTTT. Residues: CASSSQSGPFDTQYF.

In nucleotides, the CDR3 is TGTGCCAGCAGCTTAACGGTTGGGAGCACTGAAGCTTTCTTT. The encoded protein is CASSLTVGSTEAFF. The chain carries TRBV7-7 and TRBJ1-1; D unclear. Germline lookup yields CDR1 SSHAT and CDR2 FNYEAQ (reference sequence). CDR3 size: 14 residues. V was clipped by 2 bases and J by 4 bases, with 11 bases between them.

The V and J genes are TRBV27 and TRBJ2-7; D not resolved. The CDR3 runs to 14 residues. V was pared by 0 bases and J by 2 bases, with 8 bases between. Per the germline V gene, CDR1 is MNHEY and CDR2 is SMNVEV (reference sequence). CDR3 coding DNA: TGTGCCAGCAGTTTATCGAGTGTGGCCTACGAGCAGTACTTC. This sequence encodes CASSLSSVAYEQYF.